One and the same sample provided the 26 T cell receptor beta chains below, sequenced in a study of shared clonotypes between healthy human individuals (TCRdb year 2020). Library prep was done by the immunoSEQ multiplex PCR assay. TCRdb re-hosts the immuneACCESS table, in-frame sequences only. Its copies lack some clones; in the studies checked, an unresolved V gene accounts for under half of them, and the cause for the rest is not known. For this sample the table gives about 2.3 million clones, of which roughly 92% were detected only once. The ten largest clonotypes hold around 0.38% of the sample. Sequencing was carried out using naive CD4+ T cells from PBMCs. The cell subset or site label for this specimen denotes: CD45RA+ positively selected. These receptors came from a man aged 18 to 35 in good health. Some clones in this sample may be carry-over from other donors' samples.

The rearrangement joins TRBV18 to TRBJ1-1, with 8 bases lining up with TRBD1. This CDR3 has 16 amino acids. The V segment lost 6 bases and the J segment 6 bases; nucleotides outside the gene matches: 15. The germline V gene encodes CDR1 KGHSH and CDR2 LQKENI. The chain's CDR3 is CASSVGQGNLVAEAFF. In DNA, the CDR3 is TGTGCCAGCTCTGTCGGACAGGGTAATTTGGTCGCTGAAGCTTTCTTT.

This rearrangement joins TRBV19 to TRBJ2-1; 11 nucleotides agree with TRBD2. The CDR3 loop spans 16 amino acids. Germline V gives CDR1 LNHDA, CDR2 SQIVND (reference sequence). Trimming at V came to 6 bases and at J to 4 bases, leaving 8 bases not matched to a gene. The CDR3 DNA is TGTGCCAGTAGCTCTTACGGGACTAGCGGATACAATGAGCAGTTCTTC. Protein sequence: CASSSYGTSGYNEQFF.

This chain uses TRBV6-5 with TRBJ1-2; 7 bases are shared with TRBD1. The CDR3 spans 13 residues. Germline V gene data show CDR1 as MNHEY and CDR2 as SVGAGI. V was pared by 8 bases and J by 11 bases, with 14 bases of the junction left unmatched. CDR3 DNA: TGTGCCAGCCGGACAGGATTTACTACGGGGTACACCTTC. It encodes CASRTGFTTGYTF.

In the case of this clone: The same CDR3 is also encoded by other DNA sequences in this sample. The chain has TRBV9 and TRBJ2-3, with D uncertain. Trimming removed 0 bases from V and 3 bases from J, with 11 bases in between. In germline, CDR1 is SGDLS, CDR2 YYNGEE. CDR3 size: 15 residues. The CDR3 DNA reads TGTGCCAGCAGCGTAGGGGCTGGACGTACAGATACGCAGTATTTT. Residues: CASSVGAGRTDTQYF.

In DNA, the CDR3 is TGTGCCAGCAGCCCCGGGACAGGCTCGCGCCAAGAGACCCAGTACTTC. Protein: CASSPGTGSRQETQYF. The rearrangement joins TRBV5-6 to TRBJ2-5; 8 nucleotides match TRBD1. The CDR3 runs 16 residues. The V gene end was trimmed by 4 bases and the J gene end by 1 base; junction bases not matched to a gene: 9. Germline loops: CDR1 SGHDT, CDR2 YYEEEE.

This clone was picked up one time. The rearrangement uses TRBV11-2 and TRBJ2-7; D gene uncertain. The length of the CDR3 is 14 residues. Germline V gene sequence: CDR1 SGHAT, CDR2 FQNNGV. Trimming took 3 bases from V and 1 from J, leaving 10 bases between them. CDR3 nucleotides: TGTGCCAGCAGCTTCCCCCCTTTGTCCTACGAGCAGTACTTC. Its translation: CASSFPPLSYEQYF.

The chain couples TRBV5-1 to TRBJ2-7; 8 nucleotides match TRBD1. Looked up from germline, CDR1 is SGHRS and CDR2 is YFSETQ. The CDR3 sequence is 15 residues long. Germline trimming cut 4 bases from V and 0 bases from J; bases unmatched to any gene: 6. CDR3 sequence reads: CASSLTGQGSYEQYF. The CDR3 coding sequence is TGCGCCAGCAGCCTGACCGGACAGGGCTCCTACGAGCAGTACTTC.

V and J are TRBV19 and TRBJ1-4, with D unclear. Trimming removed 10 bases from V and 12 bases from J, with 15 bases in between. Per germline, CDR1 LNHDA and CDR2 SQIVND (reference sequence). The CDR3 totals 11 residues. DNA of the CDR3: TGTGCCACCAAAGAGCGGGATCAACTGTTTTTT. Protein product: CATKERDQLFF.

This sequence joins TRBV11-3 and TRBJ2-5; 11 bases agree with TRBD2. CDR3 length: 16 amino acids. V was pared by 5 bases and J by 2 bases, with 7 bases of the junction left unmatched. Per the germline V gene, CDR1 is SGHNT and CDR2 is YENEEA. The DNA of the CDR3 is TGTGCCAGCAGCCGAACGGGGACTAGCGGTCAAGAGACCCAGTACTTC. The encoded protein is CASSRTGTSGQETQYF. Drawing the rest from reference TRBV11-3 and TRBJ2-5, the complete variable domain is EAGVVQSPRYKIIEKKQPVAFWCNPISGHNTLYWYLQNLGQGPELLIRYENEEAVDDSQLPKDRFSAERLKGVDSTLKIQPAELGDSAVYLCASSRTGTSGQETQYFGPGTRLLVL.

The V and J genes are TRBV11-3 and TRBJ2-1; D may be TRBD1 or TRBD2 (6 bases each). Trimming cost V 2 bases and J 10 bases, with 9 bases left between them. Germline CDR1 reads SGHNT; CDR2 reads YENEEA. This CDR3 comprises 12 residues. CDR3 DNA sequence: TGTGCCAGCAGCTTACGGGGGCCGGAGCAGTTCTTC. The encoded protein is CASSLRGPEQFF.

The gene calls are TRBV18 and TRBJ1-3, with a possible D match to TRBD1 (6 bases). Trimming cost V 6 bases and J 3 bases, with 18 bases left between them. The CDR3 has 16 residues. CDR1 and CDR2 (germline): KGHSH, LQKENI. CDR3 nucleotide sequence: TGTGCCAGCTCCCCATACAGGGCGCAATATGGAAACACCATATATTTT. This encodes CASSPYRAQYGNTIYF.

This clone was observed once. The sample holds other DNA sequences that translate to the same CDR3. The chain links TRBV11-3 to TRBJ2-2; TRBD2 might be the D (5 bases). The CDR3 is 13 amino acids. Between the trimmed V and J ends, which lost 2 bases and 4 bases, there was a span of 5 bases. Germline CDR1 reads SGHNT; CDR2 reads YENEEA. CDR3 DNA sequence: TGTGCCAGCAGCTTACGGGGCACCGGGGAGCTGTTTTTT. It encodes CASSLRGTGELFF.

The chain is built from TRBV4-1 and TRBJ1-4; 8 bases are shared with TRBD1. The CDR3 is 17 residues long. V gave up 4 bases and J gave up 4 bases; unmatched junction bases: 11. Germline V gives CDR1 MGHRA, CDR2 YSYEKL. The CDR3 spells CASSRGTGPGLNEKLFF. As DNA, the CDR3 is TGCGCCAGCAGCCGGGGGACAGGTCCAGGGCTTAATGAAAAACTGTTTTTT.

The CDR3 nucleotides are TGTGCCAGCAGTTCCCGGGGGGGCAGGCCTGGGGCCAACGTCCTGACTTTC. It translates to CASSSRGGRPGANVLTF. This chain uses TRBV27 with TRBJ2-6; 8 bases match TRBD2. The CDR3 runs to 17 residues. J gave up 2 bases and V 4 bases, and 7 bases lay outside the gene matches. Per germline, CDR1 MNHEY and CDR2 SMNVEV (reference sequence).

This clone was detected only once. V is TRBV25-1 and J is TRBJ2-2; D may be TRBD2 (5 bases). Germline assignment: CDR1 MGHDK and CDR2 SYGVNS. The V end was cut by 5 bases, the J end by 0 bases, with 16 bases between. This CDR3 has 17 amino acids. Here the CDR3 DNA reads TGTGCCAGCAGTTCCCCAGGCGGGCGGTCGAACACCGGGGAGCTGTTTTTT. Its protein product is CASSSPGGRSNTGELFF. Drawing the rest from reference TRBV25-1 and TRBJ2-2, the complete variable domain is EADIYQTPRYLVIGTGKKITLECSQTMGHDKMYWYQQDPGMELHLIHYSYGVNSTEKGDLSSESTVSRIRTEHFPLTLESARPSHTSQYLCASSSPGGRSNTGELFFGEGSRLTVL.

The rearrangement links TRBV6-5 to TRBJ2-3; D is unclear. Germline CDR1 is MNHEY and CDR2 is SVGAGI. The germline V and J ends were trimmed by 5 bases and 5 bases, with 11 bases remaining between them. This CDR3 is built from 13 residues. The CDR3, as DNA: TGTGCCAGCAGTCTGGGTCGGAGAGATACGCAGTATTTT. It yields the protein CASSLGRRDTQYF.

The chain couples TRBV11-3 to TRBJ2-3; D call uncertain. V was trimmed by 0 bases and J by 8 bases, leaving 12 bases between them. CDR1 and CDR2 (germline): SGHNT, YENEEA. The CDR3 extends over 14 amino acids. In DNA, the CDR3 is TGTGCCAGCAGCTTAGATGGGGAATACGGTACGCAGTATTTT. Translation gives CASSLDGEYGTQYF.

The CDR3 sequence is CASSSAGNTEAFF. CDR3 coding DNA: TGTGCCAGTAGTTCTGCGGGGAACACTGAAGCTTTCTTT. The rearrangement uses TRBV19 and TRBJ1-1, with D unclear. Germline loops: CDR1 LNHDA, CDR2 SQIVND (reference sequence). Deletions cut 5 bases from V and 1 base from J, with 8 bases between. The CDR3 totals 13 residues.

Details on this clone: Other DNA sequences in the same sample also yield this CDR3. The chain recombines TRBV20-1 with TRBJ1-1, with D unclear. The V end was cut by 0 bases, the J end by 6 bases, with 5 bases between. This CDR3 is 11 amino acids long. Germline assignment: CDR1 DFQATT and CDR2 SNEGSKA (reference sequence). DNA for the CDR3: TGCAGTGCTAGAGATGAGGCTGAAGCTTTCTTT. As protein: CSARDEAEAFF.

The V and J genes are TRBV5-1 and TRBJ2-3; 9 nucleotides align to TRBD2. Trimming removed 7 bases from V and 2 bases from J; junction bases left unmatched: 8. The CDR3 has 15 residues. From germline, CDR1 is SGHRS and CDR2 YFSETQ. The CDR3 region has the DNA TGCGCCAGCCTTAGCGGGAGTTACCTCACAGATACGCAGTATTTT. This gives the protein CASLSGSYLTDTQYF.

V usage is TRBV7-9 and J usage is TRBJ2-5; TRBD2 matches at 8 bases. Germline CDR1 is SEHNR and CDR2 is FQNEAQ (reference sequence). The CDR3 length is 16 residues. V gave up 1 base and J gave up 2 bases; unmatched junction bases: 6. CDR3 DNA: TGTGCCAGCAGCTTAGGGGCTAGCGGGTTACAAGAGACCCAGTACTTC. This encodes CASSLGASGLQETQYF.

This rearrangement joins TRBV28 to TRBJ1-2; D remains ambiguous. The V gene's germline CDR1 is MDHEN and CDR2 SYDVKM. The CDR3 is 14 residues long. V shed 3 bases and J shed 4 bases, with 12 bases lying between them. This CDR3 is CASSFVIRSYGYTF. CDR3 coding DNA: TGTGCCAGCAGTTTTGTGATTCGGTCCTATGGCTACACCTTC.

The rearrangement uses TRBV7-8 and TRBJ2-3; D might be TRBD1 or TRBD2, each matching 5 bases. The V end was cut by 5 bases, the J end by 4 bases, with 10 bases between. Germline V gene sequence: CDR1 SGHVS, CDR2 FQNEAQ. This CDR3 comprises 13 residues. The CDR3 region is CASSKGSSDTQYF. Written as DNA, the CDR3 is TGTGCCAGCAGCAAGGGGAGCTCAGATACGCAGTATTTT. The full variable domain, in which reference TRBV7-8 and TRBJ2-3 provide the parts outside the CDR3, is GAGVSQSPRYKVAKRGQDVALRCDPISGHVSLFWYQQALGQGPEFLTYFQNEAQLDKSGLPSDRFFAERPEGSVSTLKIQRTQQEDSAVYLCASSKGSSDTQYFGPGTRLTVL.

In this sample, this clone turned up a few times. This rearrangement joins TRBV18 to TRBJ2-1; D remains unclear. This CDR3 is built from 12 residues. V lost 1 base and J lost 9, with 7 bases in between. The V gene's germline CDR1 is KGHSH and CDR2 LQKENI. The CDR3 nucleotides are TGTGCCAGCTCACCACTGATAGGTGAGCAGTTCTTC. Residues: CASSPLIGEQFF.

V is TRBV28 and J is TRBJ2-1; 11 nucleotides align to TRBD2. CDR1 and CDR2 (germline): MDHEN, SYDVKM. J was trimmed by 9 bases and V by 4 bases; bases with no gene match: 11. This CDR3 is built from 16 residues. The CDR3 region has the DNA TGTGCCAGCAGTTCAGGGGGGCTAGCGGGAGGCAGTGAGCAGTTCTTC. It translates to CASSSGGLAGGSEQFF.

This chain links TRBV9 with TRBJ2-5; 9 bases are shared with TRBD1. The CDR3 totals 15 residues. In germline, CDR1 is SGDLS, CDR2 YYNGEE. J was trimmed by 5 bases and V by 0 bases; bases with no gene match: 5. The CDR3 DNA follows: TGTGCCAGCAGCGTAGGTGGGACAGGGTTGGAGACCCAGTACTTC. It codes for CASSVGGTGLETQYF.